This entry concerns a single TCR beta chain. The data are from a study of blood T cell repertoires in COVID-19. Turning to the study itself: The United States, Italy and Spain provided the acute and convalescent COVID-19 samples. T cells, B-cell-depleted T cells, or PBMCs provided the cDNA or gDNA that served as material.

V was shortened by 3 bases and J by 0 bases, with 3 bases between the two germline ends. CDR1 is GTSNPN, CDR2 SVGIG, per germline (reference sequence). The CDR3 extends over 11 amino acids. In the original workflow: Reference gene primers were amplified, and this amplification served to estimate nucleated cell counts. TCRdb's copy holds only in-frame clones and misses some; the assay was immunoSEQ multiplex PCR. The DNA was the basis for D and trimming; V, J and clone size are from that table. Of tens of thousands of clones in the sample, 83% were seen once. This sequence was found in a man aged 45-65 years with acute or convalescent COVID-19. Sequenced input: peripheral blood. The rearrangement joins TRBV30 to TRBJ2-7; unclear D gene. CDR3 in DNA: TGTGCCTGGAGGGCCTCCTACGAGCAGTACTTC. Its translation: CAWRASYEQYF.